Listed here is a single T cell receptor (beta chain). These data belong to a study of blood T cell repertoires in COVID-19. This CDR3 contains 14 residues. The V gene end was trimmed by 6 bases and the J gene end by 3 bases; junction bases not matched to a gene: 4. The germline CDR1 and CDR2 sequences are SGHVS and FQNEAQ. TCRdb keeps only in-frame clones here, not all; method: immunoSEQ multiplex PCR. This table holds 380,000 or so clones, around 92% found once. Sequencing was carried out using peripheral blood. The receptor was isolated from a man aged 35 to 55 with acute or convalescent COVID-19. The chain recombines TRBV7-8 with TRBJ2-3; 9 positions match TRBD2. Here the CDR3 reads CASSRLAGTDTQYF. CDR3 sequence (DNA): TGTGCCAGCAGTCGTCTAGCGGGGACAGATACGCAGTATTTT.